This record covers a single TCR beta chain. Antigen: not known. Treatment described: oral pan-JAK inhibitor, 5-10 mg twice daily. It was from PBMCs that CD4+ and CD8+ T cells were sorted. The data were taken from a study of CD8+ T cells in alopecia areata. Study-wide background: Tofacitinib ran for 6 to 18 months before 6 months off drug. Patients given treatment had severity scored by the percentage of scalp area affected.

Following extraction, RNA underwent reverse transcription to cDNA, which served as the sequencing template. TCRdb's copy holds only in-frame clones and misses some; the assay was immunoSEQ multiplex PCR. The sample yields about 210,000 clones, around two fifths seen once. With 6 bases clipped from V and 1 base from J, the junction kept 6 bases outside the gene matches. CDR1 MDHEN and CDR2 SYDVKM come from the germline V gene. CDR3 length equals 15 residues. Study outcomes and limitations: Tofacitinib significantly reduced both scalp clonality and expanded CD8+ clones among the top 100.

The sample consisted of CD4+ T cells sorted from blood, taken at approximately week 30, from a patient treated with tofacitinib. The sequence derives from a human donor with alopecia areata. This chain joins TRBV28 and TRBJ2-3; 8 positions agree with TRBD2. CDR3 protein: CASRTAGAGTDTQYF. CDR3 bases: TGTGCCAGCAGGACAGCGGGAGCGGGCACAGATACGCAGTATTTT.